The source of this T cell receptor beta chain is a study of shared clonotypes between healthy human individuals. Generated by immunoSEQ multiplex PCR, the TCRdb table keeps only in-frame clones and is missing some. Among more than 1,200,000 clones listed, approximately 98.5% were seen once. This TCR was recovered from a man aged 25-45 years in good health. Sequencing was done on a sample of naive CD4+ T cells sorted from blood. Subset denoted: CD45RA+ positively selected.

CDR3 protein: CASSPKEGQVSGEQFF. For the CDR3, the DNA is TGTGCCAGCTCACCGAAAGAAGGACAGGTTAGCGGTGAGCAGTTCTTC. The chain combines TRBV18 with TRBJ2-1, with D possibly matching TRBD1 (7 bases). Germline CDR1 and CDR2: KGHSH and LQKENI. This CDR3 is 16 amino acids long. V was pared by 3 bases and J by 9 bases, with 21 bases between.